The 14 T cell receptor beta chains below all came from one sample that was sequenced in a study of shared clonotypes between healthy human individuals. Assay used: immunoSEQ multiplex PCR; TCRdb lists only in-frame clones, some missing. The sample records a few hundred thousand clones, roughly 96% being singletons. The sample consisted of memory CD8+ T cells sorted from blood. As for subset: CD45RO+ cells pooled with CCR7-negative TemRA cells. The receptors shown here come from a man in his thirties or forties in good health.

The chain recombines TRBV5-1 with TRBJ1-3; D unclear. The V gene's germline CDR1 is SGHRS and CDR2 YFSETQ. The V end lost 3 bases, the J end lost 8 bases, and 21 bases lay between the germline ends. The CDR3 loop spans 16 amino acids. The CDR3 sequence: CASSSRPGPGRDTIYF. DNA of the CDR3: TGCGCCAGCAGCTCCCGACCCGGGCCGGGGAGAGACACCATATATTTT.

Comments on this clone: Other nucleotide sequences in the sample specify the same CDR3. The chain joins TRBV6-5 to TRBJ2-3; D is unclear. CDR1 is MNHEY and CDR2 is SVGAGI in the germline V gene. V was pared by 4 bases and J by 6 bases, with 5 bases between. The CDR3 covers 11 residues. DNA for the CDR3: TGTGCCAGCAGTTTGGGGGATACGCAGTATTTT. It specifies CASSLGDTQYF.

V usage is TRBV10-3 and J usage is TRBJ2-2; tentative D call: TRBD1 (5 bases). The CDR3 contains 15 residues. From germline, CDR1 is ENHRY and CDR2 SYGVKD. Trimming took off 0 bases at V and 6 bases at J, with 11 bases between the two ends. The CDR3 DNA follows: TGTGCCATCAGTGAGTCTGCCAAAGGGGCCGGGGAGCTGTTTTTT. Translated, it gives CAISESAKGAGELFF.

This chain joins TRBV10-3 and TRBJ2-5, with D tentatively TRBD1 (6 bases). Germline V gives CDR1 ENHRY, CDR2 SYGVKD. With 7 bases removed from V and 1 base from J, the gap between germline ends came to 13 bases. The CDR3 is made up of 14 amino acids. CDR3 sequence (DNA): TGTGCCATCAAGGGACAAGCGCCCCAAGAGACCCAGTACTTC. Its translation: CAIKGQAPQETQYF.

The chain couples TRBV5-1 to TRBJ2-7; D tentatively fits TRBD1 or TRBD2 (6 bases each). The CDR3 totals 14 residues. Deletions cut 5 bases from V and 2 bases from J, with 14 bases between. Germline CDR1 and CDR2: SGHRS and YFSETQ. This CDR3 is CASRRGDTPYEQYF. CDR3 DNA sequence: TGCGCCAGCAGGCGCGGGGACACACCCTACGAGCAGTACTTC.

The chain employs TRBV6-5 and TRBJ2-7; either TRBD1 or TRBD2 may fit D (6 bases each). Per the germline V gene, CDR1 is MNHEY and CDR2 is SVGAGI. Trimming left V 6 bases short and J 2 bases short, with 11 bases between. CDR3 size: 13 residues. The CDR3 DNA follows: TGTGCCAGCAGGCGGGACAAAACCTACGAGCAGTACTTC. Translating it yields CASRRDKTYEQYF.

This chain uses TRBV19 with TRBJ2-7; tentative D call: TRBD2 (7 bases). V was clipped by 7 bases and J by 3 bases, with 22 bases between them. CDR1 LNHDA and CDR2 SQIVND come from the germline V gene (reference sequence). The CDR3 runs to 16 residues. The CDR3 sequence: CASTKTGGGSNYEQYF. The CDR3 nucleotides read TGTGCCAGTACCAAAACGGGGGGCGGGAGCAACTACGAGCAGTACTTC. Drawing the rest from reference TRBV19 and TRBJ2-7, the complete variable domain is DGGITQSPKYLFRKEGQNVTLSCEQNLNHDAMYWYRQDPGQGLRLIYYSQIVNDFQKGDIAEGYSVSREKKESFPLTVTSAQKNPTAFYLCASTKTGGGSNYEQYFGPGTRLTVT.

V gene TRBV5-4 combines with J gene TRBJ2-3; 11 bases are shared with TRBD2. Germline V lookup: CDR1 SGHNT, CDR2 YYREEE (reference sequence). V was clipped by 5 bases and J by 1 base; unmatched bases: 9. This CDR3 region has 17 residues. The CDR3 DNA reads TGTGCCAGCAGACCTACACTAGCGGGAGTACGCACAGATACGCAGTATTTT. Its translation is CASRPTLAGVRTDTQYF.

The chain recombines TRBV5-4 with TRBJ2-7; 9 nucleotides line up with TRBD2. CDR1 and CDR2 (germline): SGHNT, YYREEE (reference sequence). The J segment lost 2 bases and the V segment lost 0 bases, leaving 0 bases of the junction unmatched. The CDR3 runs 14 residues. The CDR3 loop reads CASSLGGRAYEQYF. Written as DNA, the CDR3 is TGTGCCAGCAGCTTGGGCGGGAGGGCCTACGAGCAGTACTTC. The variable domain in full, with the rest retrieved from reference TRBV5-4 and TRBJ2-7, is ETGVTQSPTHLIKTRGQQVTLRCSSQSGHNTVSWYQQALGQGPQFIFQYYREEENGRGNFPPRFSGLQFPNYSSELNVNALELDDSALYLCASSLGGRAYEQYFGPGTRLTVT.

Details on this clone: Other DNA sequences from this sample encode an identical CDR3 as well. The chain combines TRBV11-2 with TRBJ1-2; TRBD1 is a possible D gene (5 bases). The V end lost 1 base, the J end lost 2 bases, and 8 bases lay between the germline ends. Germline V gene data show CDR1 as SGHAT and CDR2 as FQNNGV. The CDR3 spans 14 residues. CDR3 sequence: CASSLGPGNYGYTF. The CDR3 DNA sequence: TGTGCCAGCAGCTTAGGCCCAGGGAACTATGGCTACACCTTC.

The V call is TRBV4-2, the J call TRBJ2-3; the D is unclear. Deletions cut 0 bases from V and 0 bases from J, with 10 bases between. From germline, CDR1 is LGHNA and CDR2 YNFKEQ. CDR3 length equals 16 residues. CDR3 nucleotide sequence: TGTGCCAGCAGCCAAGAAGACCTTTCTAGCACAGATACGCAGTATTTT. This sequence encodes CASSQEDLSSTDTQYF.

The chain has TRBV27 and TRBJ1-5; D perhaps matches TRBD1 (5 bases). There are 14 residues in the CDR3. Germline values: CDR1 MNHEY, CDR2 SMNVEV (reference sequence). V gave up 2 bases and J gave up 3 bases, with 8 bases separating them. The CDR3 DNA reads as TGTGCCAGCAGTTTAACAGGTGTCAATCAGCCCCAGCATTTT. It codes for CASSLTGVNQPQHF.

This chain joins TRBV10-3 and TRBJ1-5; TRBD1 is a possible D gene (5 bases). Germline values: CDR1 ENHRY, CDR2 SYGVKD. There are 17 residues in the CDR3. The V end was cut by 6 bases, the J end by 3 bases, with 21 bases between. The CDR3 region is CAISAALGEAPNQPQHF. In DNA form, the CDR3 reads TGTGCCATCAGCGCGGCGCTAGGGGAGGCCCCCAATCAGCCCCAGCATTTT.

The chain recombines TRBV4-2 with TRBJ2-2, with 14 bases identical to TRBD2. The junction had 9 bases not matched to a gene; V was cut back by 3 bases and J by 0 bases. CDR1 and CDR2 from the germline V gene are LGHNA and YNFKEQ. The CDR3 extends over 20 amino acids. CDR3 nucleotide sequence: TGTGCCAGCAGCCACGCGGGACTAGCGGGAGTAGGGCCGAACACCGGGGAGCTGTTTTTT. This translates into CASSHAGLAGVGPNTGELFF.